This T cell receptor beta chain emerged from a study of cytomegalovirus exposure and HLA in healthy donors. CDR3 size: 13 residues. V shed 7 bases and J 4 bases; nucleotides not matched to a gene: 5. Germline CDR1 reads SEHNR; CDR2 reads FQNEAQ (reference sequence). 60 Vbeta and 13 Jbeta primers were used in PCR. The data were produced by immunoSEQ multiplex PCR, yet TCRdb's version contains in-frame clones alone and is incomplete. The profile covers about 140,000 clones, with roughly 10% appearing a single time and approximately 2% taken by the ten largest. The sequenced material came from PBMCs. This TCR was recovered from a male donor in good health and CMV-seronegative. The rearrangement links TRBV7-9 to TRBJ1-1, with TRBD1 matching over 8 bases. The CDR3 reads CASTSTGVTEAFF. CDR3 in DNA: TGTGCCAGCACCTCGACAGGGGTCACTGAAGCTTTCTTT.